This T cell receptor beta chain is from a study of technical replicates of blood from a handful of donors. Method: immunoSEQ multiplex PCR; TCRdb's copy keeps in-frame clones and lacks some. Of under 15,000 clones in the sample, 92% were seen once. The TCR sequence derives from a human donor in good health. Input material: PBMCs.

CDR3 bases: TGTGCCAGCTCACCAGCTTTTAGCGCGAGCTCCTACGAGCAGTACTTC. It is translated as CASSPAFSASSYEQYF. The chain combines TRBV18 with TRBJ2-7; D possibly corresponds to TRBD2 (5 bases). CDR3 length: 16 amino acids. V was cut by 2 bases and J by 0 bases, with 14 bases left in between. Germline values: CDR1 KGHSH, CDR2 LQKENI.